This T cell receptor (beta chain) was found in a study of T cell changes during pregnancy in multiple sclerosis. Assay: immunoSEQ multiplex PCR; the TCRdb copy retains only in-frame clones and omits some. Among around 78,000 clones listed, 75% to 95% were seen once. Germline V lookup: CDR1 PRHDT, CDR2 FYEKMQ (reference sequence). V was trimmed by 7 bases and J by 0 bases, leaving 14 bases between them. The CDR3 sequence is 15 residues long. The rearrangement joins TRBV13 to TRBJ2-3, with a possible D match to TRBD2 (6 bases). The sample was peripheral blood, taken in the third trimester of pregnancy. The clonotype comes from a female donor in good health, enrolled as a control in a pregnancy study. The DNA for the CDR3 is TGTGCCAGCACCTTTAGCGGTGATAGCACAGATACGCAGTATTTT. This translates into CASTFSGDSTDTQYF.